This is a list of T cell receptor beta chains from one sample in a study of Tregs in tolerant kidney transplant recipients. Produced via immunoSEQ multiplex PCR; TCRdb's table is partial and in-frame only. The sample contains roughly 250,000 clones, around 81% of which appear only once. Sample: CD4+ T cells from blood. These receptors were obtained from a human donor in good health. Each CDR3 is given with its conserved first and last residue.

j_gene,v_gene,CDR3aa
TRBJ2-5,TRBV6-1,CASITTREGTQYF
TRBJ1-6,TRBV19,CASKGGQGRPPLHF
TRBJ2-3,TRBV19,CASSLPPWERADTQYF
TRBJ1-4,TRBV7-9,CASRNRATNGKLFF
TRBJ1-1,TRBV19,CASSINGENTEAFF
TRBJ1-4,TRBV29-1,CSVDPGGGSEKLFF
TRBJ1-5,TRBV27,CASSSHGLYQPQHF
TRBJ1-5,TRBV2,CASSTTGTSNQPQHF
TRBJ1-5,TRBV15,CATSTQGDQPQHF
TRBJ2-1,TRBV5-1,CASSQTSGSYNEQFF
TRBJ2-7,TRBV2,CASRVLGTGFEQYF
TRBJ1-2,TRBV7-8,CASSPGHNYGYTF
TRBJ1-1,TRBV11-2,CASSLGQAQNTEAFF
TRBJ2-1,TRBV4-1,CASSHTYNEQFF
TRBJ2-7,TRBV6-5,CASSFTGGALGEQYF
TRBJ1-1,TRBV15,CATSRSRAGWDTEAFF
TRBJ2-3,TRBV30,CAWRKRGGTDTQYF
TRBJ1-2,TRBV19,CASSPRRGDFNYGYTF
TRBJ2-5,TRBV9,CASSPLLLAGVETQYF
TRBJ1-5,TRBV4-2,CASSPRGSNQPQHF
TRBJ2-1,TRBV6-5,CASSPWDRGGEQFF
TRBJ1-1,TRBV19,CASSIVDNFGNTEAFF
TRBJ2-7,TRBV19,CASTAGTVGTYEQYF
TRBJ1-4,TRBV5-1,CASSLDGTRQEKLFF
TRBJ2-1,TRBV5-1,CASRGGDNNEQFF
TRBJ1-6,TRBV19,CASSAMTGRNSPLHF
TRBJ1-5,TRBV7-8,CASSLARIVQSNQPQHF
TRBJ1-1,TRBV5-6,CASSLRQAFGAFF
TRBJ2-1,TRBV2,CASSPTRHNEQFF
TRBJ2-1,TRBV9,CASSTTSGSVYNEQFF
TRBJ2-5,TRBV7-6,CASSSFSGGRETQYF
TRBJ1-2,TRBV6-5,CASRQTGGAGYGYTF
TRBJ2-4,TRBV11-2,CASSLRRNIQYF
TRBJ1-2,TRBV5-6,CASSGWYPNYGYTF
TRBJ2-2,TRBV7-2,CASSAHRGNTGELFF
TRBJ2-2,TRBV29-1,CSVAALAGGPGSGELFF
TRBJ2-7,TRBV6-1,CATTVTGPYEQYF
TRBJ1-1,TRBV15,CATSRAPQGYKNTEAFF
TRBJ2-3,TRBV9,CASSAQEELRTDTQYF
TRBJ1-2,TRBV27,CASSSLGGTVPYGYTF
TRBJ2-3,TRBV10-3,CAITGQGASDTQYF
TRBJ2-1,TRBV19,CASSWSSGTSYNEQFF
TRBJ1-3,TRBV6-6,CASSRTGASSGNTIYF
TRBJ2-7,TRBV6-6,CASSYLIHHEQYF
TRBJ1-4,TRBV2,CASSPQGGGEKLFF
TRBJ1-1,TRBV7-8,CASSLTDRGSTEAFF